Detailed here is one TCR beta chain. Its antigen is not identified. TCR libraries each used 3,500 to 4,500 ng of total RNA. TCRdb reprocessed the 5' RACE reads and stores each CDR3 protein as one record, lacking DNA. The sample's table shows over 100,000 distinct CDR3 sequences. Germline lookup yields CDR1 SNHLY and CDR2 FYNNEI. This CDR3 is 15 amino acids long. The sample comes from a study of monozygotic twins with inflammatory bowel disease. Findings and caveats of the study: Variability may have been added to patient repertoires by differing immunosuppressive treatments. IBD patients carried less diverse TCRbeta repertoires (inverse Simpson) than healthy co-twins.

The chain couples TRBV2 to TRBJ2-1. The clonotype was recovered from a human donor with ulcerative colitis or Crohn's disease, or a healthy co-twin of an affected twin (not recorded which). The material sequenced was blood. This chain's CDR3 is CASSGREYSYNEQFF.